The sequence of this T cell receptor (beta chain) was determined in a study of regulatory T cells in long-lasting Graves disease. This clonotype has a count of ten or more. Its antigen is unknown. The germline V and J ends were trimmed by 4 bases and 6 bases, with 16 bases remaining between them. From germline, CDR1 is SGHAT and CDR2 FQNNGV. The CDR3 is made up of 15 amino acids. Investigators prepared the TCR beta libraries by applying iRepertoire HTBI primers and Arm-PCR of CDR3 regions. TCRdb reprocessed the multiplex PCR reads via MiXCR and lists one record per CDR3 protein. Among approximately 560,000 distinct CDR3 sequences listed, more than 15% were seen once. Described time point: newly diagnosed GD, antithyroid drugs for less than 3 months. RNA from PBMCs was the source of the TCR library. Each patient gave approximately 8.8 milliliters of EDTA-anticoagulated peripheral blood. Study results and caveats: Persistent patients shared more public clonotypes (approximately 2,700) than newly diagnosed patients (approximately 1,000).

The sample was also linked to a second study, of T cells in Graves' hyperthyroidism and ophthalmopathy. That investigation notes: Blood also contained most expanded thyroid clonotypes above 0.001.

This TCR derives from a man in his late teens or twenties with Graves disease. The sequenced sample was peripheral blood mononuclear cells (PBMCs), obtained at new diagnosis, from a patient treated with antithyroid drugs. The chain is built from TRBV11-2 and TRBJ2-1; D ambiguous. CDR3 DNA: TGTGCCAGCAGCTCATCCCCTCTACAGCCCAATGAGCAGTTCTTC. It yields the protein CASSSSPLQPNEQFF.